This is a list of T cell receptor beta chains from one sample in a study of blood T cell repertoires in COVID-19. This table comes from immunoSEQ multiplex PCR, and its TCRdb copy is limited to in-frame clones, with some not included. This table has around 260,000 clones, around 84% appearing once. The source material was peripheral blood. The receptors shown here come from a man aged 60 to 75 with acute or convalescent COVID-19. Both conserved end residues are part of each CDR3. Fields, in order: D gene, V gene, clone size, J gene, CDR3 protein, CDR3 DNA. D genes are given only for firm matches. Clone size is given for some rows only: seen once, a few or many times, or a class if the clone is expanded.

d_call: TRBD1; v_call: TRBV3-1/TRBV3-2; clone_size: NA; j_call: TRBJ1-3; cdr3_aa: CASSRQGDSGNTIYF; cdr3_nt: TGTGCCAGCAGCCGACAGGGCGACTCTGGAAACACCATATATTTT
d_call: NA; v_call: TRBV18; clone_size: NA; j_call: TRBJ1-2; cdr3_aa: CASSPVYPREGYGYTF; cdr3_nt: TGTGCCAGCTCACCAGTTTACCCCCGGGAAGGATATGGCTACACCTTC
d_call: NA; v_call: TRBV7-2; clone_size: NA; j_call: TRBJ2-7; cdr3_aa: CASSLSVGYEQYF; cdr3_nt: TGTGCCAGCAGTCTAAGCGTAGGCTACGAGCAGTACTTC
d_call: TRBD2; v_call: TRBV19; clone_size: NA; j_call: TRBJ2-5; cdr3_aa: CASSTLAEYQETQYF; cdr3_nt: TGTGCCAGTAGTACACTAGCGGAATACCAAGAGACCCAGTACTTC
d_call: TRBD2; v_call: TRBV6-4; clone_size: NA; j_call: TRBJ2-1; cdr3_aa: CASSDSTAGGSNEQFF; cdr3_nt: TGTGCCAGCAGTGACTCGACAGCGGGAGGAAGTAATGAGCAGTTCTTC
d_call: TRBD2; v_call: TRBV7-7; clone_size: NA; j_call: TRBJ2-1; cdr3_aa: CASSLAGLATYNEQFF; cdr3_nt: TGTGCTAGCAGCTTAGCGGGACTAGCGACATACAATGAGCAGTTCTTC
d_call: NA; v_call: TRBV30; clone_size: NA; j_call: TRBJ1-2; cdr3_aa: CAWSPGIYGYTF; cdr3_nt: TGTGCCTGGAGTCCAGGGATCTATGGCTACACCTTC
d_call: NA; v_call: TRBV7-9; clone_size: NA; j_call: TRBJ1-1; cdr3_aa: CASSPGQMNTEAFF; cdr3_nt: TGTGCCAGCAGCCCAGGACAGATGAACACTGAAGCTTTCTTT
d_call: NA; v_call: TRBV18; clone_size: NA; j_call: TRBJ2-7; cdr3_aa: CASSPLGREQYF; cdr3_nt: TGTGCCAGCTCACCACTAGGGAGGGAGCAGTACTTC
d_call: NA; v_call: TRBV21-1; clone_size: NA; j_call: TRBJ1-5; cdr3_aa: CASRDINQPQHF; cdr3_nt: TGTGCCAGCAGGGACATCAATCAGCCCCAGCATTTT
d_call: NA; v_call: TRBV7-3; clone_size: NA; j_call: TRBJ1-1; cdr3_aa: CASSFSGTEAFF; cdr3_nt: TGTGCCAGCAGCTTTTCCGGCACTGAAGCTTTCTTT
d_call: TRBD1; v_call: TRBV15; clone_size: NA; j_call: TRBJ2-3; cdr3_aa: CATSRQGASTDTQYF; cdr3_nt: TGTGCCACCAGCAGACAGGGGGCTAGCACAGATACGCAGTATTTT
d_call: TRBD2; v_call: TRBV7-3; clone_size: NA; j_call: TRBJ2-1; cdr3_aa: CASPGGPRYNEQFF; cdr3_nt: TGTGCCAGTCCGGGGGGACCCCGTTACAATGAGCAGTTCTTC
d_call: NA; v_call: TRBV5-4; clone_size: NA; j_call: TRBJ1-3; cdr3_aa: CASSLGGLWTSSGNTIYF; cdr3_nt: TGTGCCAGCAGCTTGGGGGGACTGTGGACGTCCTCTGGAAACACCATATATTTT
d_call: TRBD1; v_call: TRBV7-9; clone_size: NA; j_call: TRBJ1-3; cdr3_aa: CASSPPGRGTGNTIYF; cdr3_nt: TGTGCCAGCAGCCCACCTGGCAGGGGGACAGGAAACACCATATATTTT
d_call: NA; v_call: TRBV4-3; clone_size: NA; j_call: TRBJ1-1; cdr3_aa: CASSQWSVMNTEAFF; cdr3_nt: TGCGCCAGCAGCCAATGGTCAGTTATGAACACTGAAGCTTTCTTT
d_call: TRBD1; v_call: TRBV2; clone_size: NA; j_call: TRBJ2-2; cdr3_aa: CATYRDRDTGELFF; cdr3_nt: TGTGCCACCTACCGGGACAGGGACACCGGGGAGCTGTTTTTT
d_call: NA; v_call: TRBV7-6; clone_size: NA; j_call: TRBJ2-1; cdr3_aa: CASSLITPGNEQFF; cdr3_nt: TGTGCCAGCAGCTTAATCACTCCCGGCAATGAGCAGTTCTTC
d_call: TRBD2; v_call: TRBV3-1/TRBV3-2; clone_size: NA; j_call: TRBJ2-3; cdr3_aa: CASTLWTSGGPGPQYF; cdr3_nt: TGTGCCAGCACCCTCTGGACTAGCGGGGGGCCCGGGCCGCAGTATTTT
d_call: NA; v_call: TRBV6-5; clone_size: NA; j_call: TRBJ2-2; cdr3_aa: CASKQRRNTGELFF; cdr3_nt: TGTGCCAGCAAGCAGCGGAGGAACACCGGGGAGCTGTTTTTT
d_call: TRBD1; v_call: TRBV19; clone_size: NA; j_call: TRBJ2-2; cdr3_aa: CASSTTGGPGELFF; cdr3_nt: TGTGCCAGTAGTACGACAGGGGGCCCCGGGGAGCTGTTTTTT
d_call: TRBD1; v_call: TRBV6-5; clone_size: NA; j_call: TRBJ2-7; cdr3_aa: CASRAGTESYEQYF; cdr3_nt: TGTGCCAGCAGAGCCGGGACAGAATCCTACGAGCAGTACTTC
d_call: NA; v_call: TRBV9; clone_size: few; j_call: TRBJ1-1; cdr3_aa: CASSVAPGNTEAFF; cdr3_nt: TGTGCCAGCAGCGTAGCTCCGGGGAACACTGAAGCTTTCTTT
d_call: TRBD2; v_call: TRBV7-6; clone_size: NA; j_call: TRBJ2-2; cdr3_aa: CASSLVAGGTGELFF; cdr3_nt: TGTGCCAGCAGCTTAGTGGCGGGGGGGACCGGGGAGCTGTTTTTT
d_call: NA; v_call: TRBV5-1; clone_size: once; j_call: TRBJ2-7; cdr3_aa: CASASTGSYEQYF; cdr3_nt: TGCGCCAGCGCTTCAACCGGCTCCTACGAGCAGTACTTC
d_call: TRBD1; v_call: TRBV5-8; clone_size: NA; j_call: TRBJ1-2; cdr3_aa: CASSQSRTGTYGYTF; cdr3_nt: TGTGCCAGCAGCCAAAGTAGGACAGGGACCTATGGCTACACCTTC
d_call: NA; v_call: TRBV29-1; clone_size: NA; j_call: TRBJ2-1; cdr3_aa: CSVEDLTGALGSEQFF; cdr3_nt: TGCAGCGTTGAAGATCTAACGGGAGCCCTAGGTAGTGAGCAGTTCTTC
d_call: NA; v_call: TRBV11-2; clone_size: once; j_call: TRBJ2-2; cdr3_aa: CASSFMGRSLNTGELFF; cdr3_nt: TGTGCCAGCAGCTTTATGGGGAGGTCTTTGAACACCGGGGAGCTGTTTTTT
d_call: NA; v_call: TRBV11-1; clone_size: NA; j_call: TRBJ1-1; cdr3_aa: CASSEQTGLSEAFF; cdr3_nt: TGTGCCAGCAGCGAACAGACAGGTTTGAGTGAAGCTTTCTTT
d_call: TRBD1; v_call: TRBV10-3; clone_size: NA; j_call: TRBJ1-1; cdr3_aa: CAISTTGANTEAFF; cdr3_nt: TGTGCCATCAGCACGACAGGGGCGAACACTGAAGCTTTCTTT
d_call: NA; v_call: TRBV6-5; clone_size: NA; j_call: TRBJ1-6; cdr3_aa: CASSVGTHPSPLHF; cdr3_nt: TGTGCCAGCAGCGTGGGGACACATCCCTCACCCCTCCACTTT
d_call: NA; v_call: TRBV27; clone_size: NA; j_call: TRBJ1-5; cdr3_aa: CASSLRGGSTSNQPQHF; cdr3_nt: TGTGCCAGCAGTTTAAGGGGAGGGTCAACTAGCAATCAGCCCCAGCATTTT
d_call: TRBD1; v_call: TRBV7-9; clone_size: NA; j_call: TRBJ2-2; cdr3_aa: CASSSITGVTGELFF; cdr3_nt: TGTGCCAGCAGCTCTATTACAGGGGTCACCGGGGAGCTGTTTTTT
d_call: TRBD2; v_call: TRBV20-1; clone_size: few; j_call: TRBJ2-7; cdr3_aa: CSASPPLAGIYEQYF; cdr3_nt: TGCAGTGCTAGTCCCCCGCTAGCGGGAATTTACGAGCAGTACTTC
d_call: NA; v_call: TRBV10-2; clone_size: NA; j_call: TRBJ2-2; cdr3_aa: CASSWRRGAPGELFF; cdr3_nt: TGCGCCAGCAGTTGGCGCAGGGGTGCTCCCGGGGAGCTGTTTTTT
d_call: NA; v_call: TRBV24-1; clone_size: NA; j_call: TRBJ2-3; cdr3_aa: CATSISGTDTQYF; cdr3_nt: TGTGCCACCAGTATTAGCGGCACAGATACGCAGTATTTT
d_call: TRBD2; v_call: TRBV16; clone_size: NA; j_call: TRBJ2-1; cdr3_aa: CASSRTSGGYNEQFF; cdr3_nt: TGTGCCAGCAGCCGTACTAGCGGGGGCTACAATGAGCAGTTCTTC
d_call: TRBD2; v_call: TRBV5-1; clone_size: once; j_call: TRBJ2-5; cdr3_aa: CASSFGGIGETQYF; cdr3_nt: TGCGCCAGCAGCTTCGGGGGGATTGGTGAGACCCAGTACTTC
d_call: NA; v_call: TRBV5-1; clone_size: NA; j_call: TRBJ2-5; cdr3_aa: CASSFARRRETQYF; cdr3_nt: TGCGCCAGCAGCTTTGCCCGGAGGCGGGAGACCCAGTACTTC
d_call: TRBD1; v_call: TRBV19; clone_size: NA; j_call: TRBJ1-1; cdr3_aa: CASSTQGSGTEAFF; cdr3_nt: TGTGCCAGTAGTACACAGGGGAGTGGCACTGAAGCTTTCTTT
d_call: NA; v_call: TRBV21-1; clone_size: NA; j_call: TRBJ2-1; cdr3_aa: CASSGDRDSGSRSYNEQFF; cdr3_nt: TGTGCCAGCAGCGGGGACAGGGATAGCGGGAGTAGGTCCTACAATGAGCAGTTCTTC
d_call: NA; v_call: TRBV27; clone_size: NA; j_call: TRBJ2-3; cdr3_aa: CASSLLRAGGDTQYF; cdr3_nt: TGTGCCAGCAGTTTATTAAGAGCGGGTGGGGATACGCAGTATTTT
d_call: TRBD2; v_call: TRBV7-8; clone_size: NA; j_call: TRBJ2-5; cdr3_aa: CASSLAGVRGGQETQYF; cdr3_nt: TGTGCCAGCAGCTTAGCCGGTGTCCGGGGGGGGCAAGAGACCCAGTACTTC
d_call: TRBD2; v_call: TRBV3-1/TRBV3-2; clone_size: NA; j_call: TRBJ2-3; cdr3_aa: CASSPWTSGESDTQYF; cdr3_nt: TGTGCCAGCAGCCCCTGGACTAGCGGGGAATCAGATACGCAGTATTTT
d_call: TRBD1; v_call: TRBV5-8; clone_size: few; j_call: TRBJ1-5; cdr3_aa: CASSYRGTPDQPQHF; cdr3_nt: TGTGCCAGCAGTTACAGGGGGACACCTGACCAGCCCCAGCATTTT
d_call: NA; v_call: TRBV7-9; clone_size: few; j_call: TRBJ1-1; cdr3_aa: CASSSQGTNTEAFF; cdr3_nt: TGTGCCAGCAGTTCACAGGGAACCAACACTGAAGCTTTCTTT
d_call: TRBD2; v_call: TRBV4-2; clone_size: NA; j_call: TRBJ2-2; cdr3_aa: CASSQIAGGTLQGTGELFF; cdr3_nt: TGTGCCAGCAGCCAGATAGCGGGGGGCACCCTCCAAGGGACCGGGGAGCTGTTTTTT
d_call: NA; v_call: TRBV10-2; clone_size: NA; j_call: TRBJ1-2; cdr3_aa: CASSESEGRAYGYTF; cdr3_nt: TGCGCCAGCAGTGAGTCGGAGGGACGGGCCTATGGCTACACCTTC
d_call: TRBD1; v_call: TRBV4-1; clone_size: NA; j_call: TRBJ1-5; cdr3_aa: CASSRGGQSNQPQHF; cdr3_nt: TGCGCCAGCAGCCGAGGGGGACAGTCCAATCAGCCCCAGCATTTT
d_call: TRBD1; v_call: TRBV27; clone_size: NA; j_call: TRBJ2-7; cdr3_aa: CASRPGTGTYEQYF; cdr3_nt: TGTGCCAGCAGGCCTGGGACAGGGACCTACGAGCAGTACTTC
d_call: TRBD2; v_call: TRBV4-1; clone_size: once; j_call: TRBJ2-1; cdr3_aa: CASSPRLAGDHEQFF; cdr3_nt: TGCGCCAGCAGCCCCCGACTAGCGGGAGACCATGAGCAGTTCTTC
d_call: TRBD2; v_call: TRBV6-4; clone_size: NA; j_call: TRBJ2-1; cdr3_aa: CASTVLAGPPHSYNEQFF; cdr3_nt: TGTGCCAGCACCGTACTAGCGGGCCCACCCCACTCCTACAATGAGCAGTTCTTC
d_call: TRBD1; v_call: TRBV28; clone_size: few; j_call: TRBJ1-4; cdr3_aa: CASSSQGEDYEKLFF; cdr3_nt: TGTGCCAGCAGTTCCCAGGGGGAGGACTACGAAAAACTGTTTTTT
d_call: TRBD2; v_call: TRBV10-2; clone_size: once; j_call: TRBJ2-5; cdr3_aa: CASRRTSGGQETQYF; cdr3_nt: TGCGCCAGCAGGAGGACTAGCGGGGGCCAAGAGACCCAGTACTTC
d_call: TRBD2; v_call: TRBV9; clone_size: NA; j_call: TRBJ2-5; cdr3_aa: CASSVLAGGGQETQYF; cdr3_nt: TGTGCCAGCAGCGTTTTAGCGGGGGGGGGCCAAGAGACCCAGTACTTC
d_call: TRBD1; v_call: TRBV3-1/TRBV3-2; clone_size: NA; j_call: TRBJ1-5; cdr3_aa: CASSQTDRGRAQPQHF; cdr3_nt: TGTGCCAGCAGCCAAACCGACAGGGGGCGGGCTCAGCCCCAGCATTTT
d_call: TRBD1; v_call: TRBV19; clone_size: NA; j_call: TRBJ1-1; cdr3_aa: CASSGTGGTEAFF; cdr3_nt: TGTGCCAGTAGCGGGACAGGGGGCACTGAAGCTTTCTTT